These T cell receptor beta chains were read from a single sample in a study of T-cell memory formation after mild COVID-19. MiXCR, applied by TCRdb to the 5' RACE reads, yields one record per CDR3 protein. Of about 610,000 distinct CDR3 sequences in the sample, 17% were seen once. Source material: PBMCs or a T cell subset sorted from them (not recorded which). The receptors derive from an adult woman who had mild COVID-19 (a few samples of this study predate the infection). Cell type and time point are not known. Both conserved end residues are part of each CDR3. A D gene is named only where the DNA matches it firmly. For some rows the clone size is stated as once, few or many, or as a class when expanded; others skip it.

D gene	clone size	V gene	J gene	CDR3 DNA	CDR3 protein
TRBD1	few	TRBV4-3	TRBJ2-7	TGCGCCAGCAGGAAGGACAGGGGAGCCTACGAGCAGTACTTC	CASRKDRGAYEQYF
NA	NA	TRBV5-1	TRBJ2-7	TGCGCCAGCAGCCTCAAACGGACGGCATCCTACGAGCAGTACTTC	CASSLKRTASYEQYF
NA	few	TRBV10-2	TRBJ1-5	TGCGCCAGCAGTGAGGCCAATCCCCAGGCCCACAGGACCCAGCATTTT	CASSEANPQAHRTQHF
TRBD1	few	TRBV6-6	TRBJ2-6	TGTGCCAGCAGTTACTCACCCGGGCAGGGGGTTCCCTCCTCTGGGGCCAACGTCCTGACTTTC	CASSYSPGQGVPSSGANVLTF
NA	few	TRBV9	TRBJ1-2	TGTGCCAGCAGCGCCCCCTCAACCGAGGGAGGGTTCTATGGCTACACCTTC	CASSAPSTEGGFYGYTF
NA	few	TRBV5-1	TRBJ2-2	TGCGCCAGCAGCTTGGCTGGGGCCCCGAACACCGGGGAGCTGTTTTTT	CASSLAGAPNTGELFF
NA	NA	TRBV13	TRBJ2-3	TGTGCCAGCAGCTACAGGGTTTCAAGCACAGATACGCAGTATTTT	CASSYRVSSTDTQYF
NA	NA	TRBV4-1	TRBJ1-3	TGCGCCAGCAGCCAAGAAGCAGCTCGCTCTGGAAACACCATATATTTT	CASSQEAARSGNTIYF
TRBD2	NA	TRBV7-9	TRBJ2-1	TGTGCCAGCAGCACGGGACTAGTATCCTACAATGAGCAGTTCTTC	CASSTGLVSYNEQFF
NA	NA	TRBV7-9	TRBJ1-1	TGTGCCAGCAGCATAAGGGCAGATAACACTGAAGCTTTCTTT	CASSIRADNTEAFF